The next 27 T cell receptor beta chains were all read from a single sample in a study of cytomegalovirus exposure and HLA in healthy donors. PCR involved 60 Vbeta and 13 Jbeta primers. The method was immunoSEQ multiplex PCR; TCRdb's version includes in-frame clones alone and lacks a portion of them. The data show about 170,000 clones, around 68% seen once. Sequencing was performed on PBMCs. The receptors derive from a man aged 35-49 years in good health and CMV-seronegative.

The J gene is TRBJ2-5, the V gene TRBV7-2; 7 positions match TRBD1. The J segment lost 2 bases and the V segment lost 5 bases, leaving 5 bases of the junction unmatched. The germline V gene encodes CDR1 SGHTA and CDR2 FQGNSA. CDR3 length: 14 residues. The CDR3 nucleotides are TGTGCCAGCAGCGTACGACAGGGTCAAGAGACCCAGTACTTC. It is translated as CASSVRQGQETQYF.

This clone was observed a few times. V usage is TRBV14 and J usage is TRBJ2-2; TRBD1 is a possible D gene (6 bases). The V gene's germline CDR1 is SGHDN and CDR2 FVKESK. This CDR3 has 16 residues. Trimming left V 2 bases short and J 6 bases short, with 16 bases between. The CDR3 coding sequence is TGTGCCAGCAGCCAACTCCGTCCACAGGGAGCCGGGGAGCTGTTTTTT. This gives the protein CASSQLRPQGAGELFF.

This sequence joins TRBV4-1 and TRBJ2-3; D call uncertain. The CDR3 runs 14 residues. CDR1 MGHRA and CDR2 YSYEKL come from the germline V gene. Trimming cost V 1 base and J 5 bases, with 10 bases left between them. CDR3 nucleotide sequence: TGCGCCAGCAGCCAAGGTCTATCGGGAGATACGCAGTATTTT. Encoded protein: CASSQGLSGDTQYF.

The genes are TRBV6-1 and TRBJ2-7; TRBD2 aligns across 12 bases. The CDR3 contains 14 residues. With V trimmed by 7 bases and J by 4 bases, 5 bases remained unmatched. CDR1 is MNHNS and CDR2 is SASEGT in the germline V gene. CDR3 in amino acids: CASTPSGGAYEQYF. CDR3 nucleotide sequence: TGTGCCAGCACCCCTAGCGGGGGGGCTTACGAGCAGTACTTC.

The chain is built from TRBV5-1 and TRBJ2-1; TRBD1 agrees at 10 bases. J was trimmed by 6 bases and V by 4 bases; bases with no gene match: 13. CDR1 SGHRS and CDR2 YFSETQ come from the germline V gene. CDR3 length: 17 residues. The chain's CDR3 is CASSLYSGTGVVNEQFF. CDR3 sequence (DNA): TGCGCCAGCAGCCTGTACTCCGGGACAGGGGTTGTCAATGAGCAGTTCTTC.

The V and J genes are TRBV4-3 and TRBJ1-1; 7 nucleotides match TRBD1. The ends lost 4 bases at V and 7 bases at J; junction bases unmatched: 12. The CDR3 totals 15 residues. In germline, CDR1 is LGHNA, CDR2 YSLEER. The DNA for the CDR3 is TGCGCCAGCAGCCGCGACCCGACAGGGATGGTTGAAGCTTTCTTT. This codes for CASSRDPTGMVEAFF.

The chain employs TRBV7-3 and TRBJ2-6, with 9 nucleotides matching TRBD1. The germline V gene has CDR1 SGHTA and CDR2 FQGTGA. The CDR3 has 18 residues. J was trimmed by 4 bases and V by 2 bases; bases with no gene match: 9. As DNA, the CDR3 is TGTGCCAGCAGCTTATCTGGACAGGGGATAGGGGGGGCCAACGTCCTGACTTTC. Translating gives CASSLSGQGIGGANVLTF. The full variable domain, in which reference TRBV7-3 and TRBJ2-6 provide the parts outside the CDR3, is GAGVSQTPSNKVTEKGKYVELRCDPISGHTALYWYRQSLGQGPEFLIYFQGTGAADDSGLPNDRFFAVRPEGSVSTLKIQRTERGDSAVYLCASSLSGQGIGGANVLTFGAGSRLTVL.

This chain links TRBV9 with TRBJ2-7; the match to TRBD2 covers 7 bases. After removal of 0 bases from V and 4 bases from J, the junction contained 10 bases not matched to a gene. CDR3 length equals 16 residues. Germline V lookup: CDR1 SGDLS, CDR2 YYNGEE. The CDR3 protein is CASSVGLAELGYEQYF. In DNA form, the CDR3 reads TGTGCCAGCAGCGTAGGTCTAGCGGAGCTCGGGTACGAGCAGTACTTC.

The CDR3 bases are TGTGCCAGCAGTGAATTTTACAGGGGAAATCAGCCCCAGCATTTT. Amino acid sequence: CASSEFYRGNQPQHF. This chain uses TRBV6-1 with TRBJ1-5; TRBD1 aligns across 7 bases. Looked up from germline, CDR1 is MNHNS and CDR2 is SASEGT. J lost 4 bases, V lost 2 bases, and 5 bases had no gene match. The CDR3 loop spans 15 amino acids.

This sequence joins TRBV7-9 and TRBJ2-7, with 7 bases identical to TRBD1. Germline lookup yields CDR1 SEHNR and CDR2 FQNEAQ (reference sequence). This CDR3 is 14 amino acids long. The V and J ends lost 1 base and 9 bases, in that order; junction bases with no gene match: 9. The CDR3 sequence: CASSLGDRGFGQYF. The CDR3 DNA sequence: TGTGCCAGCAGCTTAGGGGACAGAGGTTTCGGGCAGTACTTC.

The V call is TRBV14, the J call TRBJ2-7; D possibly corresponds to TRBD2 (6 bases). CDR1 is SGHDN and CDR2 is FVKESK in the germline V gene. The V gene lost 4 bases and the J gene lost 6 bases, with 16 bases spanning the gap. The CDR3 has 14 residues. CDR3 loop: CASSLNLRGGEQYF. For the CDR3, the DNA is TGTGCCAGCAGCCTAAATCTCCGGGGAGGCGAGCAGTACTTC.

CDR3 in amino acids: CASSPIRGLEQYF. The CDR3 coding sequence is TGTGCCAGCAGCCCGATTCGGGGTCTCGAGCAGTACTTC. The rearrangement links TRBV5-6 to TRBJ2-5; D might be TRBD2 (5 bases). The DNA end favors TRBJ2-7, so the J call may be wrong. The CDR3 has 13 amino acids. Germline CDR1 is SGHDT and CDR2 is YYEEEE.

The table lists this clone with a few counts. The J gene is TRBJ1-1, the V gene TRBV7-2, with D possibly TRBD1 on 6 matching bases. Germline CDR1 is SGHTA and CDR2 is FQGNSA. The CDR3 runs 16 residues. The V and J ends lost 0 bases and 0 bases respectively, with 11 bases between them. CDR3 residues: CASSLAAGTLNTEAFF. The CDR3 bases are TGTGCCAGCAGCTTAGCGGCTGGGACATTGAACACTGAAGCTTTCTTT. Supplemented by reference TRBV7-2 and TRBJ1-1, the full variable domain reads GAGVSQSPSNKVTEKGKDVELRCDPISGHTALYWYRQSLGQGLEFLIYFQGNSAPDKSGLPSDRFSAERTGGSVSTLTIQRTQQEDSAVYLCASSLAAGTLNTEAFFGQGTRLTVV.

CDR3 nucleotides: TGTGCCAGCAGCCAAAGGGACAGTAGGTACACTGAAGCTTTCTTT. This translates into CASSQRDSRYTEAFF. The chain joins TRBV4-2 to TRBJ1-1; TRBD1 agrees at 7 bases. This CDR3 has 15 amino acids. V gave up 2 bases and J gave up 3 bases; unmatched junction bases: 6. In germline, CDR1 is LGHNA, CDR2 YNFKEQ.

This clone was counted a few times. This chain joins TRBV9 and TRBJ1-4; TRBD1 is a possible D gene (5 bases). This CDR3 is built from 14 residues. V was shortened by 0 bases and J by 7 bases, with 10 bases between the two germline ends. Germline lookup yields CDR1 SGDLS and CDR2 YYNGEE. CDR3 sequence reads: CASSVGGEPEKLFF. DNA of the CDR3: TGTGCCAGCAGCGTAGGGGGGGAGCCTGAAAAACTGTTTTTT.

This clone was picked up a small number of times. V gene TRBV15 combines with J gene TRBJ2-7, with D tentatively TRBD1 (5 bases). The CDR3 consists of 16 residues. In germline, CDR1 is LNHNV, CDR2 YYDKDF (reference sequence). V was cut by 1 base and J by 0 bases, with 13 bases left in between. Written as DNA, the CDR3 is TGTGCCACCAGCAGAGGTTTACAGGATTTCTCCTACGAGCAGTACTTC. Translation: CATSRGLQDFSYEQYF.

The V gene is TRBV18, the J gene TRBJ2-3; TRBD1 matches at 9 bases. There are 16 residues in the CDR3. V lost 2 bases to trimming and J lost 0 bases; unmatched junction nucleotides: 3. The germline V gene encodes CDR1 KGHSH and CDR2 LQKENI. CDR3 sequence (DNA): TGTGCCAGCTCACCAACAGGGGGCGCAAGCACAGATACGCAGTATTTT. It is translated as CASSPTGGASTDTQYF.

The chain combines TRBV7-9 with TRBJ2-1; 10 bases are a match to TRBD1. Losses at the gene ends were 0 bases for V and 9 bases for J; bases not matched to a gene: 5. In germline, CDR1 is SEHNR, CDR2 FQNEAQ (reference sequence). This CDR3 comprises 15 residues. CDR3 amino acids: CASSLARQGAFEQFF. CDR3 nucleotides: TGTGCCAGCAGCTTAGCCAGACAGGGGGCGTTTGAGCAGTTCTTC.

The chain joins TRBV6-1 to TRBJ2-2; TRBD1 is a possible D gene (5 bases). The CDR3 covers 16 residues. V dropped 2 bases and J dropped 7 bases, with 17 bases sitting between them. Germline V gene data show CDR1 as MNHNS and CDR2 as SASEGT. The CDR3 DNA reads as TGTGCCAGCAGTGAACGTATTGTCAGGGTTGGCGGGGAGCTGTTTTTT. This codes for CASSERIVRVGGELFF.

The V and J genes are TRBV19 and TRBJ2-5; 7 bases match TRBD2. V gave up 5 bases and J gave up 0 bases; unmatched junction bases: 3. Per germline, CDR1 LNHDA and CDR2 SQIVND (reference sequence). The CDR3 length is 14 residues. The CDR3 region has the DNA TGTGCCAGTAGTGTGGGACTAAACCAAGAGACCCAGTACTTC. Translated: CASSVGLNQETQYF.

This sequence joins TRBV6-4 and TRBJ2-7; possibly TRBD1 for D (5 bases). Trimming took 4 bases from V and 1 from J, leaving 14 bases between them. CDR3 length equals 15 residues. Germline V gene sequence: CDR1 MRHNA, CDR2 SNTAGT. The CDR3 loop reads CASSVTHGQSYEQYF. Here the CDR3 DNA reads TGTGCCAGCAGTGTGACACACGGACAATCCTACGAGCAGTACTTC.

V gene TRBV7-9 combines with J gene TRBJ2-2, with D possibly matching TRBD1 (6 bases). V shed 3 bases and J shed 5 bases, with 13 bases lying between them. Germline CDR1 reads SEHNR; CDR2 reads FQNEAQ (reference sequence). This CDR3 is built from 15 residues. The CDR3 reads CASSFMGAVTGELFF. The CDR3 coding sequence is TGTGCCAGCAGCTTCATGGGGGCGGTAACCGGGGAGCTGTTTTTT. The variable domain in full, completed from reference TRBV7-9 and TRBJ2-2, reads DTGVSQNPRHKITKRGQNVTFRCDPISEHNRLYWYRQTLGQGPEFLTYFQNEAQLEKSRLLSDRFSAERPKGSFSTLEIQRTEQGDSAMYLCASSFMGAVTGELFFGEGSRLTVL.

V gene TRBV29-1 combines with J gene TRBJ2-5, with 10 bases matching TRBD2. This CDR3 has 16 residues. CDR1 is SQVTM and CDR2 is ANQGSEA in the germline V gene. Trimming removed 6 bases from V and 5 bases from J; junction bases left unmatched: 15. CDR3 coding DNA: TGCAGCGTCGGGGGGGCTAGCGGGAGATCGGTCGAGACCCAGTACTTC. It encodes CSVGGASGRSVETQYF.

The rearrangement links TRBV18 to TRBJ2-7, with TRBD1 identical over 10 bases. This CDR3 is built from 15 residues. The germline gives CDR1 KGHSH, CDR2 LQKENI. V trimming: 5 bases; J trimming: 3 bases; junction bases outside the gene matches: 7. The CDR3 DNA follows: TGTGCCAGCTCAGCGGCCGGGACAGGGGTCTACGAGCAGTACTTC. It encodes CASSAAGTGVYEQYF.

CDR3 nucleotide sequence: TGTGCCAGCAGCCAGAGACAGAATTTTCGTACAGAGACCCAGTACTTC. It is translated as CASSQRQNFRTETQYF. This rearrangement joins TRBV13 to TRBJ2-5, with D maybe TRBD1 (5 bases). The germline V gene encodes CDR1 PRHDT and CDR2 FYEKMQ (reference sequence). The CDR3 spans 16 residues. The V gene lost 5 bases and the J gene lost 4 bases, with 20 bases spanning the gap. Variable domain in full (rest from reference TRBV13 and TRBJ2-5): AAGVIQSPRHLIKEKRETATLKCYPIPRHDTVYWYQQGPGQDPQFLISFYEKMQSDKGSIPDRFSAQQFSDYHSELNMSSLELGDSALYFCASSQRQNFRTETQYFGPGTRLLVL.

J is TRBJ2-7 and V is TRBV29-1, with D possibly being TRBD2 (6 bases). The CDR3 is 15 residues long. Trimming took off 0 bases at V and 3 bases at J, with 15 bases between the two ends. Germline V lookup: CDR1 SQVTM, CDR2 ANQGSEA. The CDR3 bases are TGCAGCGTTGAAGAGGGACGTACGGGGGACTACGAGCAGTACTTC. Translating it yields CSVEEGRTGDYEQYF.

This clone was detected once. The rearrangement links TRBV19 to TRBJ1-5; 12 bases align to TRBD1. Looked up from germline, CDR1 is LNHDA and CDR2 is SQIVND (reference sequence). CDR3 length: 15 residues. Trimming removed 6 bases from V and 6 bases from J; junction bases left unmatched: 6. The CDR3: CASSLGQGAGQPQHF. Here the CDR3 DNA reads TGTGCCAGTAGCTTGGGACAGGGGGCAGGTCAGCCCCAGCATTTT.